The present T cell receptor beta chain was sequenced within a study of T cell responses to AZD1222 COVID-19 vaccine. The table lists this clone with a count of one. Its antigen is not identified. General study findings and limits: White British donors predominated, females outnumbered males, and clonal diversity was possibly underestimated.

Germline CDR1 is MNHNS and CDR2 is SASEGT. This CDR3 contains 14 residues. The V end lost 2 bases, the J end lost 4 bases, and 9 bases lay between the germline ends. Libraries were prepared by immunoSEQ multiplex PCR; TCRdb keeps only in-frame clonotypes and omits some of them. The data contain approximately 120,000 clones, around 92% of them singletons. The TCR comes from an adult in good health. The genes are TRBV6-1 and TRBJ1-3; perhaps TRBD1 as D (5 bases). Here the sequenced sample was peripheral blood, taken on day 0 of AZD1222 vaccination. The CDR3 DNA reads TGTGCCAGCAGTGAACCGGGACTAGGAAACACCATATATTTT. Translated: CASSEPGLGNTIYF.